One sample yielded the 6 T cell receptor beta chains listed below, sequenced in a study of T cell repertoires in cytomegalovirus infection. The antigens these receptors bind are not known. One entry per CDR3 protein results from TCRdb running MiXCR on the reads. The repertoire consists of approximately 770,000 distinct CDR3 sequences, with 29% occurring once and the leading ten covering 13%. The specimen comprised cultured CD8+ T cells from PBMCs, sampled from culture after CMV antigen stimulation. These receptors were taken from a human donor in good health (CMV status not recorded). Some clones in this sample may be carry-over from other donors' samples.

This rearrangement joins TRBV12-3 or TRBV12-4 to TRBJ1-2; weak D call: TRBD1 (5 bases). The CDR3 extends over 13 amino acids. V lost 8 bases and J 4 bases, leaving 14 bases between the germline ends. The CDR3 DNA reads as TGTGCCAGCGAGAGACGGGACGGCTATGGCTACACCTTC. Residues: CASERRDGYGYTF.

The rearrangement uses TRBV7-8 and TRBJ1-2; D is unclear. This CDR3 region has 14 residues. Germline values: CDR1 SGHVS, CDR2 FQNEAQ. V lost 8 bases to trimming and J lost 2 bases, with 15 bases between them. CDR3 nucleotide sequence: TGTGCCAGCCCAATTCTGGACCGAAACTATGGCTACACCTTC. It translates to CASPILDRNYGYTF.

This clonotype has just a few counts. The genes are TRBV6-6 and TRBJ2-3, with D perhaps matching TRBD1 or TRBD2 (7 bases each). The germline gives CDR1 MNHNY, CDR2 SVGAGI (reference sequence). The V end was cut by 5 bases, the J end by 6 bases, with 15 bases between. The CDR3 consists of 14 residues. CDR3: CASSTQGGEDTQYF. The CDR3 DNA reads TGTGCCAGCAGTACTCAGGGGGGGGAGGATACGCAGTATTTT.

This clonotype was counted between two and nine times. The gene calls are TRBV10-2 and TRBJ1-5; 11 bases are a match to TRBD1. Germline values: CDR1 WSHSY, CDR2 SAAADI. Unmatched junction bases numbered 3, after V lost 2 bases and J lost 6 bases. The CDR3 loop spans 15 amino acids. CDR3 nucleotides: TGCGCCAGCAGTGAGGGACAGGGGGCGACTCAGCCCCAGCATTTT. Its protein is CASSEGQGATQPQHF.

V and J are TRBV5-1 and TRBJ1-1; D ambiguous. Germline lookup yields CDR1 SGHRS and CDR2 YFSETQ. This CDR3 has 16 residues. With 3 bases removed from V and 3 bases from J, the gap between germline ends came to 18 bases. The CDR3 DNA is TGCGCCAGCAGCTCCCGACTGGTTAGTCTGGACACTGAAGCTTTCTTT. Its translation is CASSSRLVSLDTEAFF.

This chain connects TRBV15 to TRBJ1-5, with D unclear. This CDR3 is 13 amino acids long. The V gene lost 7 bases and the J gene lost 7 bases, with 14 bases spanning the gap. CDR1 is LNHNV and CDR2 is YYDKDF in the germline V gene (reference sequence). This CDR3 reads CATNPSLGQPQHF. In nucleotides, the CDR3 is TGTGCCACCAACCCTAGCCTAGGGCAGCCCCAGCATTTT.